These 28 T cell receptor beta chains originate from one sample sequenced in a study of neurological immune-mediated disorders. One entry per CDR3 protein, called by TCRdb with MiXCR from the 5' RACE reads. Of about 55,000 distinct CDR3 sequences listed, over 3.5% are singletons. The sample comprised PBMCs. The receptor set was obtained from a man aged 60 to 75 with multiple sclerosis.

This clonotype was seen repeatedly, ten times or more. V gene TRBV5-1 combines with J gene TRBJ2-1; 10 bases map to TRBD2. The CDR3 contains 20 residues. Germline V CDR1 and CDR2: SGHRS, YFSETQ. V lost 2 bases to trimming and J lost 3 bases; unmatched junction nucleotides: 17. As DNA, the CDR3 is TGCGCCAGCAGCTTCTCCACACCCCCCTCACTAGCGGGGATCTACAATGAGCAGTTCTTC. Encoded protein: CASSFSTPPSLAGIYNEQFF.

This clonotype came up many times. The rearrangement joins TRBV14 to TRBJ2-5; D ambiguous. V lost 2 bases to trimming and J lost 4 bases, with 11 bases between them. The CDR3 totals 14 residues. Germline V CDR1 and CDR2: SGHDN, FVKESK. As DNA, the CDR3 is TGTGCCAGCAGCCAACGTGCACAACTAGAGACCCAGTACTTC. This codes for CASSQRAQLETQYF.

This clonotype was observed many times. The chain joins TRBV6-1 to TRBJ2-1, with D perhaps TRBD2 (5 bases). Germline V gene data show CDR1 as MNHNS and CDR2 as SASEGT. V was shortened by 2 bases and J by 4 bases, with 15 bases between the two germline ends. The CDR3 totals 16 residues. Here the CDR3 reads CASSERELSGYNEQFF. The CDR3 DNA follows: TGTGCCAGCAGTGAAAGAGAGCTCTCGGGGTACAATGAGCAGTTCTTC.

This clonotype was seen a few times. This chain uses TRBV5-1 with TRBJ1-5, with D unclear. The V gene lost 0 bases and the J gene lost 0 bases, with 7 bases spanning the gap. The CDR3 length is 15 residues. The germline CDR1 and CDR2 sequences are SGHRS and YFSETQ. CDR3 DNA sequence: TGCGCCAGCAGCTTGGAGGGTACTAGCAATCAGCCCCAGCATTTT. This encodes CASSLEGTSNQPQHF. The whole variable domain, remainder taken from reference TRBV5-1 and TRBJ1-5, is KAGVTQTPRYLIKTRGQQVTLSCSPISGHRSVSWYQQTPGQGLQFLFEYFSETQRNKGNFPGRFSGRQFSNSRSEMNVSTLELGDSALYLCASSLEGTSNQPQHFGDGTRLSIL.

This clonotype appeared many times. Written as DNA, the CDR3 is TGCAGTGCTAGCGGGGGGGCGAGTAATGAGCAGTTCTTC. Amino acid sequence: CSASGGASNEQFF. The chain links TRBV20-1 to TRBJ2-1; 8 bases are shared with TRBD2. There are 13 residues in the CDR3. V was clipped by 3 bases and J by 7 bases; unmatched bases: 5. Germline assignment: CDR1 DFQATT and CDR2 SNEGSKA (reference sequence).

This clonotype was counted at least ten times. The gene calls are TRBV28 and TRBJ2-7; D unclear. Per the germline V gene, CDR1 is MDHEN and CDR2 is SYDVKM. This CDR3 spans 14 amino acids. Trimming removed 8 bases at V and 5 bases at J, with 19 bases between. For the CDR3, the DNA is TGTGCCAGCCAAGAATTAGGGCGAACTGACGAGCAGTACTTC. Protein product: CASQELGRTDEQYF.

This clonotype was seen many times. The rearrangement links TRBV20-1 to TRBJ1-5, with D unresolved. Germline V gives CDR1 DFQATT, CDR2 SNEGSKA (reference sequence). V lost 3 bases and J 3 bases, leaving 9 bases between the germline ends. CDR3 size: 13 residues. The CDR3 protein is CSASGSPNQPQHF. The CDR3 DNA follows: TGCAGTGCTAGTGGCAGCCCCAATCAGCCCCAGCATTTT.

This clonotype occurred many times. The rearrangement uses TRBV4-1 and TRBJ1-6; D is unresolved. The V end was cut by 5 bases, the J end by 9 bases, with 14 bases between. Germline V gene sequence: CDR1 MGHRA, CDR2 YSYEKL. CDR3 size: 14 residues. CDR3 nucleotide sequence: TGCGCCAGCAGCGGCGGGGTCATGAGTTCACCCCTCCACTTT. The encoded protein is CASSGGVMSSPLHF.

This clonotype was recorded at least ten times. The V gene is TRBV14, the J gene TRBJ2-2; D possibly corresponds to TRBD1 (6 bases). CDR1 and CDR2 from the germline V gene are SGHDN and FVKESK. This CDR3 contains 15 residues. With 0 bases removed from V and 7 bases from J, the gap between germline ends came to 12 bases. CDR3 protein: CASSQDGTRNGELFF. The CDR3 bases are TGTGCCAGCAGCCAAGACGGGACAAGGAACGGGGAGCTGTTTTTT. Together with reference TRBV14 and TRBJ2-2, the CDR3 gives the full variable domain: EAGVTQFPSHSVIEKGQTVTLRCDPISGHDNLYWYRRVMGKEIKFLLHFVKESKQDESGMPNNRFLAERTGGTYSTLKVQPAELEDSGVYFCASSQDGTRNGELFFGEGSRLTVL.

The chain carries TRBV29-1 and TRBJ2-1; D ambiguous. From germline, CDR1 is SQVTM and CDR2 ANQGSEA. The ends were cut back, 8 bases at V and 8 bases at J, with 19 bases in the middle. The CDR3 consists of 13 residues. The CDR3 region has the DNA TGCAGCCTGGTTGGGAAGAATAGGGATGAGCAGTTCTTC. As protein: CSLVGKNRDEQFF.

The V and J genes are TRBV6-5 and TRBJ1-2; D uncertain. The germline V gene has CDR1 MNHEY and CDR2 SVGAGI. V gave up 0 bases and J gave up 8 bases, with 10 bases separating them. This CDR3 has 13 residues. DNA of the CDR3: TGTGCCAGCAGTTACTCGGGCGGTCGGGGCTACACCTTC. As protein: CASSYSGGRGYTF.

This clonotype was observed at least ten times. CDR3 sequence (DNA): TGCAGTGCTGGGACAGGGGGTGGAGGAGGGTATGGCTACACCTTC. Translating it yields CSAGTGGGGGYGYTF. The chain links TRBV20-1 to TRBJ1-2, with 11 positions matching TRBD1. The CDR3 spans 15 residues. The germline CDR1 and CDR2 sequences are DFQATT and SNEGSKA (reference sequence). The V gene end was trimmed by 5 bases and the J gene end by 5 bases; junction bases not matched to a gene: 10.

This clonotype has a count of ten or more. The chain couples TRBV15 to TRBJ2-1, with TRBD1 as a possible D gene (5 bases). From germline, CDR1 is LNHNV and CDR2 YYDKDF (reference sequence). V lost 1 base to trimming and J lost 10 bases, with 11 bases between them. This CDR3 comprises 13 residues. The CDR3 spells CATSRGQGIEQFF. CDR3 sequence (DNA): TGTGCCACCAGCAGAGGGCAGGGTATAGAGCAGTTCTTC.

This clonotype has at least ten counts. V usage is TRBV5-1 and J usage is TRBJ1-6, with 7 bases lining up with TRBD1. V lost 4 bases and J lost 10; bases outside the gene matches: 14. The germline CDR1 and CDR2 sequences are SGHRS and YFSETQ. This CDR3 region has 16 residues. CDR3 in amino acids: CASSRGGQPRGSPLHF. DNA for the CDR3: TGCGCCAGCAGCCGGGGGGGACAGCCTCGGGGCTCACCCCTCCACTTT.

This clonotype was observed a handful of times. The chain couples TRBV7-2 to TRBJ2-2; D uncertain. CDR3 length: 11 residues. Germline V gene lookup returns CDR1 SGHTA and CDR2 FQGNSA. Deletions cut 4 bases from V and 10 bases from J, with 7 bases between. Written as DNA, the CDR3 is TGTGCCAGCAGCTCTTGGGAGGAGCTGTTTTTT. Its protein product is CASSSWEELFF.

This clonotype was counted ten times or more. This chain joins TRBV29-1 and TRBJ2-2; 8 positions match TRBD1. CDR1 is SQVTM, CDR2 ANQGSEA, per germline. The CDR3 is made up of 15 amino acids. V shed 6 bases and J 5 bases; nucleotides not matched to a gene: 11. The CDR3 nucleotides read TGCAGCGTGTGCTCCCGGGACAGGATAACCGGGGAGCTGTTTTTT. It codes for CSVCSRDRITGELFF.

The CDR3 is CASSLEGSPGEQYF. DNA of the CDR3: TGCGCCAGCAGCTTGGAGGGTTCGCCCGGGGAGCAGTACTTC. The chain couples TRBV5-1 to TRBJ2-7; no clear D gene. The germline V and J ends were trimmed by 0 bases and 7 bases, with 14 bases remaining between them. CDR3 size: 14 residues. Germline V gene data show CDR1 as SGHRS and CDR2 as YFSETQ.

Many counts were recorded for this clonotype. The CDR3 DNA sequence: TGCAGTGCTAGTAGTACAGTCGATAGCAATCAGCCCCAGCATTTT. It encodes CSASSTVDSNQPQHF. V and J are TRBV20-1 and TRBJ1-5, with D uncertain. In germline, CDR1 is DFQATT, CDR2 SNEGSKA (reference sequence). The V end lost 3 bases, the J end lost 0 bases, and 12 bases lay between the germline ends. The length of the CDR3 is 15 residues.

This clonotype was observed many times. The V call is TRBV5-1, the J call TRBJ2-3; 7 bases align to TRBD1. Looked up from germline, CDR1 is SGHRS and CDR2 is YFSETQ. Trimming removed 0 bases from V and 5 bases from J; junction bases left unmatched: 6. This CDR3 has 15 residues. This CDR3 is CASSLAGTVKDTQYF. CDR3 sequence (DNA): TGCGCCAGCAGCTTGGCCGGGACAGTGAAAGATACGCAGTATTTT.

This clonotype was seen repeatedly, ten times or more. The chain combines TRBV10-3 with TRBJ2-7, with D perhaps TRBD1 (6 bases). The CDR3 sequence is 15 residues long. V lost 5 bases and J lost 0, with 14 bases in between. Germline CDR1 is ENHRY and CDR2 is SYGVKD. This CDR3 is CAISSLSGASYEQYF. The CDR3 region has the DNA TGTGCCATCAGTTCGCTTTCAGGGGCCTCCTACGAGCAGTACTTC.

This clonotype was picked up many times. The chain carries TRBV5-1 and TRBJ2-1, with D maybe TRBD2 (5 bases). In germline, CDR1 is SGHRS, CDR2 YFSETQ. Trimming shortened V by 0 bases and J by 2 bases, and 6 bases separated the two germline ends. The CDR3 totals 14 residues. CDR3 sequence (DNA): TGCGCCAGCAGCTTGGCGGGAACCTACAATGAGCAGTTCTTC. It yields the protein CASSLAGTYNEQFF. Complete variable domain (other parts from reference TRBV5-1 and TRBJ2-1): KAGVTQTPRYLIKTRGQQVTLSCSPISGHRSVSWYQQTPGQGLQFLFEYFSETQRNKGNFPGRFSGRQFSNSRSEMNVSTLELGDSALYLCASSLAGTYNEQFFGPGTRLTVL.

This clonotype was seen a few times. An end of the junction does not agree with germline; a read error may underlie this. The chain's CDR3 is CAGGSGNNIYF. The CDR3 DNA follows: TGTGCGGGAGGCTCTGGAAACAACATATATTTT. The genes are TRBV28 and TRBJ1-3; no reliable D call. CDR3 length: 11 amino acids. From germline, CDR1 is MDHEN and CDR2 SYDVKM. The full variable domain, rest sourced from reference TRBV28 and TRBJ1-3, is DVKVTQSSRYLVKRTGEKVFLECVQDMDHENMFWYRQDPGLGLRLIYFSYDVKMKEKGDIPEGYSVSREKKERFSLILESASTNQTSMYLCAGGSGNNIYFGEGSWLTVV.

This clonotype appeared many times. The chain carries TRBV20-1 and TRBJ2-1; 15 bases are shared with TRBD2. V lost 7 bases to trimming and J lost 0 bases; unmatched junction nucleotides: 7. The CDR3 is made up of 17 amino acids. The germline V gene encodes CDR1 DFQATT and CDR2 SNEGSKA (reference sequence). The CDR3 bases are TGCAGTGGCGGGACTAGCGGGGGGCGAGTCTCCTACAATGAGCAGTTCTTC. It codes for CSGGTSGGRVSYNEQFF.

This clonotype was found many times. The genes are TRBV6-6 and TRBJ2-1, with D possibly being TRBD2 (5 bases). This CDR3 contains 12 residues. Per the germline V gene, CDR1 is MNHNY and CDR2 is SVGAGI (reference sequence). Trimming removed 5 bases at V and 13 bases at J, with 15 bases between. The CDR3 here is CASSRTLGDQFF. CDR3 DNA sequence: TGTGCCAGCAGTCGAACTTTGGGAGATCAGTTCTTC.

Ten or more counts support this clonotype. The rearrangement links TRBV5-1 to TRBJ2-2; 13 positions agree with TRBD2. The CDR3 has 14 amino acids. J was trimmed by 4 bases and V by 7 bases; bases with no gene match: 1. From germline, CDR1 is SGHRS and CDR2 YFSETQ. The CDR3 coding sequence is TGCGCCAGCGGACTAGCGGGAGTCACCGGGGAGCTGTTTTTT. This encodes CASGLAGVTGELFF.

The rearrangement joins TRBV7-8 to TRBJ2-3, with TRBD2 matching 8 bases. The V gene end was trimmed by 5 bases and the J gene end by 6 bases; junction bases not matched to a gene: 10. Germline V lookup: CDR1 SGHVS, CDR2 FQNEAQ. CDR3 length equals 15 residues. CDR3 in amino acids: CASSLGGTSLDTQYF. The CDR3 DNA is TGTGCCAGCAGCCTCGGAGGGACTAGTCTGGATACGCAGTATTTT.

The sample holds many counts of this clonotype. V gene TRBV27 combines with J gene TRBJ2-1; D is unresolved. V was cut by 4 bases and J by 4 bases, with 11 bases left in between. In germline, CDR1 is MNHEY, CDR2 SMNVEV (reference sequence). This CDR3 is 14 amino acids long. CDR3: CASSSGSGYNEQFF. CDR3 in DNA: TGTGCCAGCAGTTCTGGATCTGGGTACAATGAGCAGTTCTTC.

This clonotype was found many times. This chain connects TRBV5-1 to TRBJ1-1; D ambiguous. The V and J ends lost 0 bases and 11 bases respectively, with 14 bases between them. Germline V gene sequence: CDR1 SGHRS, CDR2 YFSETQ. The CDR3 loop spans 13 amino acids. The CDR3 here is CASSLEGRSTAFF. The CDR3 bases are TGCGCCAGCAGCTTGGAGGGCCGGAGCACGGCTTTCTTT.